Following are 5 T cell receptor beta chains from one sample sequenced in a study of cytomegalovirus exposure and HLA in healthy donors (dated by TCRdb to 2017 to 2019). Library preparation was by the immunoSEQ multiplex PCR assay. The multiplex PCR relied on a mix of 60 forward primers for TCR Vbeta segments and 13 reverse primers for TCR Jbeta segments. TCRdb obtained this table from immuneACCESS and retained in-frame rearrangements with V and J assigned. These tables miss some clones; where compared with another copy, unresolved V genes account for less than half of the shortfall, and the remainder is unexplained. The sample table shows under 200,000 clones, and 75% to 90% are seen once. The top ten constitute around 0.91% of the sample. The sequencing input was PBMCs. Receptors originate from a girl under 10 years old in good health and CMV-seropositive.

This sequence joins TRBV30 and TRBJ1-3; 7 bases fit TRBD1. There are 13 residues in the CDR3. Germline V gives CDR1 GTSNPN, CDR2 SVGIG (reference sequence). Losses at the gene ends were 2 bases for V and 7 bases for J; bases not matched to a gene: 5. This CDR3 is CAWSRDSGNTIYF. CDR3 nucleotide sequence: TGTGCCTGGAGTAGGGACAGTGGGAACACCATATATTTT.

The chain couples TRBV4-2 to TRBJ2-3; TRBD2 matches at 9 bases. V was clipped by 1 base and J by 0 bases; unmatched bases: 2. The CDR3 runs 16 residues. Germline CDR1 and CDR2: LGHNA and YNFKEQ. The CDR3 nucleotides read TGTGCCAGCAGCCAAGGACTAGCGGTTAGCACAGATACGCAGTATTTT. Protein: CASSQGLAVSTDTQYF.

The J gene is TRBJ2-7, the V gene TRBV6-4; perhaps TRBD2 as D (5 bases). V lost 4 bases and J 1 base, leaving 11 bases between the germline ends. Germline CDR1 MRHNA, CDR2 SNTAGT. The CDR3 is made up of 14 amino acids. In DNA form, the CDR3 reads TGTGCCAGCAGTGCGGGAAAGGAATCCTACGAGCAGTACTTC. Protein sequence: CASSAGKESYEQYF.

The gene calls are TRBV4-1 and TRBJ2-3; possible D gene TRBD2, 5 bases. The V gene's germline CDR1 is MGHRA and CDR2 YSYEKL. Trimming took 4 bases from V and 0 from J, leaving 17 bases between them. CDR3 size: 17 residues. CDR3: CASSPFARTGSTDTQYF. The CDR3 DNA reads TGCGCCAGCAGCCCATTCGCTCGGACTGGGAGCACAGATACGCAGTATTTT.

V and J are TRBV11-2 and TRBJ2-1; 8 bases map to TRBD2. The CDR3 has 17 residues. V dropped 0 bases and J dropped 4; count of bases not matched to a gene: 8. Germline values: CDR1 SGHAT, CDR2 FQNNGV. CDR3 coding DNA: TGTGCCAGCAGCTTAGATGGGAGAGGGACTAGGTACAATGAGCAGTTCTTC. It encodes CASSLDGRGTRYNEQFF.